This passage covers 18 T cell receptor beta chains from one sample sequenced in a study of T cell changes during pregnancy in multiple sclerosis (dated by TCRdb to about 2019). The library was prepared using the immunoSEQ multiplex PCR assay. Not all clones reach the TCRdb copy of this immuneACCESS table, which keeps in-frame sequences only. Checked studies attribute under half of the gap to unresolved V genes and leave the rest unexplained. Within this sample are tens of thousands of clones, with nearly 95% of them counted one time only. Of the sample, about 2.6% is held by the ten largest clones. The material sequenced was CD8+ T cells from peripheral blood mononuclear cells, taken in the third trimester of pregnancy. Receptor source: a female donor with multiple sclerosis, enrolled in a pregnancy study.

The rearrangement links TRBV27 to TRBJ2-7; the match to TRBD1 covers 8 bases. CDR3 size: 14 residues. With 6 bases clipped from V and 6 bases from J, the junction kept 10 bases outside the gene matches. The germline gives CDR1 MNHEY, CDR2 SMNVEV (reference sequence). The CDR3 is CASRLWTGSSEQYF. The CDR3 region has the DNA TGTGCCAGCAGACTATGGACAGGGTCGAGCGAGCAGTACTTC.

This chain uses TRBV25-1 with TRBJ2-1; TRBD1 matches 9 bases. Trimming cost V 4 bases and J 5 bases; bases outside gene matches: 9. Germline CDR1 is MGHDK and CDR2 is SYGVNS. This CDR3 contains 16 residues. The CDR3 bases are TGTGCCAGCAGTGGACGGACAGGGGAGGCGGACAATGAGCAGTTCTTC. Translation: CASSGRTGEADNEQFF.

The CDR3 DNA sequence: TGTGCCAGCAGCGTAGGACTAGCGACTCGATTCTACAATGAGCAGTTCTTC. Its translation is CASSVGLATRFYNEQFF. The V gene is TRBV9, the J gene TRBJ2-1; 8 positions agree with TRBD2. CDR1 and CDR2 from the germline V gene are SGDLS and YYNGEE. The CDR3 totals 17 residues. After removal of 0 bases from V and 3 bases from J, the junction contained 8 bases not matched to a gene.

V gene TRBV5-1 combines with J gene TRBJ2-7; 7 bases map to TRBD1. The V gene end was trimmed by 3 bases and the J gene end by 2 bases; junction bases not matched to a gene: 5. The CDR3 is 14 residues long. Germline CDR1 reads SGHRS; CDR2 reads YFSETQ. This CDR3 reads CASSSDRVTYEQYF. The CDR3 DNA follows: TGCGCCAGCAGCTCAGACAGGGTGACCTACGAGCAGTACTTC.

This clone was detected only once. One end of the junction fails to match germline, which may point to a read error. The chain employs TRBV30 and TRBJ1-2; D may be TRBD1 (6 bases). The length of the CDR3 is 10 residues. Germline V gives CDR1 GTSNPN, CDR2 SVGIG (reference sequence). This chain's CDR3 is CAWSGDRSHF. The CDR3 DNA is TGTGCCTGGAGTGGAGACAGGAGCCACTTC.

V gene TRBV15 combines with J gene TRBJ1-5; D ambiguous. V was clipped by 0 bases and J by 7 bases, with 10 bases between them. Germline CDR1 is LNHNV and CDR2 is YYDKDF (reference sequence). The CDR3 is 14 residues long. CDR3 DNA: TGTGCCACCAGCAGAGATAGGGCGGGCCAGCCCCAGCATTTT. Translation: CATSRDRAGQPQHF.

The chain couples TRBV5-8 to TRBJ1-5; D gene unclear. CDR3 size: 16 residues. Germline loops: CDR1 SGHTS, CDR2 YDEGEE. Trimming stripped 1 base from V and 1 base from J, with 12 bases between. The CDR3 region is CASSLSGRLSNQPQHF. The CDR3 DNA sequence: TGTGCCAGCAGCTTGTCGGGGAGGTTGAGCAATCAGCCCCAGCATTTT.

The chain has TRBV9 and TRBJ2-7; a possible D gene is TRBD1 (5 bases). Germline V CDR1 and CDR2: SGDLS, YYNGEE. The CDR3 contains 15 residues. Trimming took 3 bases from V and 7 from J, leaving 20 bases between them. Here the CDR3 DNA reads TGTGCCAGCAGCGATAGCTCTGGGTGGGGCTCTGAGCAGTACTTC. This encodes CASSDSSGWGSEQYF. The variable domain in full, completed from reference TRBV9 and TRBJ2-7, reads DSGVTQTPKHLITATGQRVTLRCSPRSGDLSVYWYQQSLDQGLQFLIQYYNGEERAKGNILERFSAQQFPDLHSELNLSSLELGDSALYFCASSDSSGWGSEQYFGPGTRLTVT.

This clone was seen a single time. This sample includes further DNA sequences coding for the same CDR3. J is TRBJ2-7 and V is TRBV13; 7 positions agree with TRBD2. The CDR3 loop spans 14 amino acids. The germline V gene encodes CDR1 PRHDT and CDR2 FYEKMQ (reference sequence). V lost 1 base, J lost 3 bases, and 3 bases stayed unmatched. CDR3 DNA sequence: TGTGCCAGCAGCTTAGCGGGGGGTGTCTACGAGCAGTACTTC. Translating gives CASSLAGGVYEQYF.

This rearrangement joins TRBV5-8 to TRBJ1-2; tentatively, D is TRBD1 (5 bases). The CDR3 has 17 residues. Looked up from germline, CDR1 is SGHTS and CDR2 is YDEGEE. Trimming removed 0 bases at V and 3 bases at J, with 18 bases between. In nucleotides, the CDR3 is TGTGCCAGCAGCTTGGCCAGGGCCCTGGGCAAGGACTATGGCTACACCTTC. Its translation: CASSLARALGKDYGYTF.

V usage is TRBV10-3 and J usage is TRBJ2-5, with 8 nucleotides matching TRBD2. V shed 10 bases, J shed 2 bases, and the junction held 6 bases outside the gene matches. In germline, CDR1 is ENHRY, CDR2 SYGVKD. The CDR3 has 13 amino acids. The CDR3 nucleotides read TGTGCCAAGCCGGGACTAGGGCAAGAGACCCAGTACTTC. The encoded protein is CAKPGLGQETQYF.

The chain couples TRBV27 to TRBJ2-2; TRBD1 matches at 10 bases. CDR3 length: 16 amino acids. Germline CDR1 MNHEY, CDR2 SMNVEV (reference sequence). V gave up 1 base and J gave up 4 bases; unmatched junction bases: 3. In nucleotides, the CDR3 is TGTGCCAGCAGTTTATGGGGGACAGGGGTCACCGGGGAGCTGTTTTTT. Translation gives CASSLWGTGVTGELFF.

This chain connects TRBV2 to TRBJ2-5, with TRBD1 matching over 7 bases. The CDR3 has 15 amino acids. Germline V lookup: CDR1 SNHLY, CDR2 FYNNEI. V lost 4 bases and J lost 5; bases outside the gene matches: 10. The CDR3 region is CASSGPTGSRETQYF. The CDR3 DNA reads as TGTGCCAGCAGTGGGCCGACAGGGTCTAGGGAGACCCAGTACTTC.

Here the CDR3 DNA reads TGCGCCAGCAGCCAAGTGGGTCTGACAACAGATACGCAGTATTTT. Translation gives CASSQVGLTTDTQYF. This chain connects TRBV4-1 to TRBJ2-3; D call uncertain. The CDR3 extends over 15 amino acids. Looked up from germline, CDR1 is MGHRA and CDR2 is YSYEKL. Trimming stripped 1 base from V and 3 bases from J, with 11 bases between.

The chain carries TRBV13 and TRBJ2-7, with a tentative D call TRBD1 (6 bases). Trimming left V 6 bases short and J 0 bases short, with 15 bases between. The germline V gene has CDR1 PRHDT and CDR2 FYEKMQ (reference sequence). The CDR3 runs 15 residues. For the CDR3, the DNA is TGTGCCAGCAGAACGAAGGGGGATGGCTCCTACGAGCAGTACTTC. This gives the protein CASRTKGDGSYEQYF.

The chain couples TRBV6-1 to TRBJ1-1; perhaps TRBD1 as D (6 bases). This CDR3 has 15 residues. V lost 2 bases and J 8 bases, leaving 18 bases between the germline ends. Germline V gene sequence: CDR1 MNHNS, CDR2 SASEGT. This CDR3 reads CASSELPLQGSEAFF. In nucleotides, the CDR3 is TGTGCCAGCAGTGAACTCCCGTTACAGGGCTCCGAAGCTTTCTTT.

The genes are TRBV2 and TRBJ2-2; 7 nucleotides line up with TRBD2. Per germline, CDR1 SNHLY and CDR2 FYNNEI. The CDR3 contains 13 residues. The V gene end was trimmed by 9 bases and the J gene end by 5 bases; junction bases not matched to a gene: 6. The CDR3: CASRGGSTGELFF. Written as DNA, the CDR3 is TGTGCCAGTAGGGGAGGGAGTACCGGGGAGCTGTTTTTT.

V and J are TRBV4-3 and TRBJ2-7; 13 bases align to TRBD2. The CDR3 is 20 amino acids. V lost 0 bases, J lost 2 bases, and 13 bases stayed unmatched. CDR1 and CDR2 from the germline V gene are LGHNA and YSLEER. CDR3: CASSQDLYGATSGRAYEQYF. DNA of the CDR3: TGCGCCAGCAGCCAAGATCTATATGGGGCTACTAGCGGGAGGGCCTACGAGCAGTACTTC.